This T cell receptor beta chain was identified in a study of CD8 T cells in ankylosing spondylitis. Study observations and caveats: Significant enrichment of disease-linked clones was reportedly seen in matched ankylosing spondylitis synovial fluid.

This clonotype occurred a few times. What it binds is unknown. Preparation of TCR beta libraries was done by quantitative 5'-RACE with molecular barcodes. TCRdb reprocessed the 5' RACE reads via MiXCR and lists one record per CDR3 protein. The top ten hold about a tenth of the sample, which has 300,000 to 400,000 distinct CDR3 sequences, 11% seen once. Unmatched junction bases numbered 1, after V lost 1 base and J lost 0 bases. CDR1 and CDR2 (germline): SGHKS, YYEKEE (reference sequence). The CDR3 totals 17 residues. The sequenced material came from blood, either unsorted or a sorted T cell fraction (not recorded which). This receptor was taken from a female donor with ankylosing spondylitis or in good health (not recorded which). V and J are TRBV5-5 and TRBJ2-6, with TRBD1 identical over 10 bases. For the CDR3, the DNA is TGTGCCAGCAGCTTGAGACAGGGGGCCTCTGGGGCCAACGTCCTGACTTTC. The encoded protein is CASSLRQGASGANVLTF.